These 8 T cell receptor beta chains were sequenced from one sample in a study of breast tumors, draining lymph nodes, adjacent tissues. TCRdb passed the multiplex PCR reads through MiXCR, listing each CDR3 protein once. The table shows nearly 200,000 distinct CDR3 sequences, with around 33% occurring only once. Axillary draining lymph nodes of breast cancer patients supplied the node samples. The sample taken for sequencing was axillary lymph node tissue. These receptors were obtained from a female donor with breast cancer. Some clones in this sample may be carry-over from other donors' samples.

This clonotype has more than one count but fewer than ten. The conserved phenylalanine or tryptophan is not found at the CDR3 terminus, so this likely reflects a read error. The chain uses TRBV7-9 and TRBJ2-1; 7 positions agree with TRBD1. V dropped 8 bases and J dropped 0; count of bases not matched to a gene: 4. The CDR3 runs to 14 residues. CDR1 and CDR2 from the germline V gene are SEHNR and FQNEAQ (reference sequence). In nucleotides, the CDR3 is TGTGCCAGCCGCCGGGACAGCTCCTACAATGAGCAGTTCCTC. Its protein product is CASRRDSSYNEQFL.

This clonotype was detected ten times or more. V gene TRBV19 combines with J gene TRBJ2-6; D perhaps matches TRBD2 (6 bases). Germline V lookup: CDR1 LNHDA, CDR2 SQIVND (reference sequence). V dropped 4 bases and J dropped 0 bases, with 13 bases sitting between them. The CDR3 length is 17 residues. CDR3 protein: CASSTQGGSSGANVLTF. The CDR3 DNA follows: TGTGCCAGTAGTACCCAGGGAGGCAGCTCTGGGGCCAACGTCCTGACTTTC.

In this sample, this clonotype turned up a few times. This chain uses TRBV11-2 with TRBJ2-5; maybe TRBD2 (6 bases). Germline loops: CDR1 SGHAT, CDR2 FQNNGV. The V gene lost 1 base and the J gene lost 5 bases, with 17 bases spanning the gap. CDR3 length: 16 residues. The chain's CDR3 is CASSLGQTAGFETQYF. As DNA, the CDR3 is TGTGCCAGCAGCTTAGGCCAGACAGCGGGCTTTGAGACCCAGTACTTC.

At least ten counts were recorded for this clonotype. V and J are TRBV29-1 and TRBJ2-7, with D possibly being TRBD2 (6 bases). Germline CDR1 is SQVTM and CDR2 is ANQGSEA. CDR3 length equals 13 residues. Trimming removed 6 bases at V and 3 bases at J, with 15 bases between. The CDR3 loop reads CSVLTGLGYEQYF. The CDR3 DNA reads TGCAGCGTACTGACGGGACTGGGCTACGAGCAGTACTTC.

This clonotype has at least ten counts. V is TRBV15 and J is TRBJ2-3, with 9 bases identical to TRBD1. The CDR3 length is 15 residues. In germline, CDR1 is LNHNV, CDR2 YYDKDF (reference sequence). With 6 bases clipped from V and 1 base from J, the junction kept 5 bases outside the gene matches. Written as DNA, the CDR3 is TGTGCCACCAGGGAGGACAGGGGTGGCACAGATACGCAGTATTTT. It encodes CATREDRGGTDTQYF.

This clonotype has only a few counts. A much bigger clone sits one base away, suggesting this may be a read error. The chain employs TRBV7-2 and TRBJ2-1; 8 bases match TRBD2. Germline lookup yields CDR1 SGHTA and CDR2 FQGNSA. J lost 0 bases, V lost 8 bases, and 9 bases had no gene match. The CDR3 totals 16 residues. CDR3 loop: CASGPVAGSSYNEQFF. In DNA form, the CDR3 reads TGTGCCAGCGGCCCAGTAGCGGGGAGCTCCTACAATGAGCAGTTCTTC.

V usage is TRBV2 and J usage is TRBJ2-2; 10 bases match TRBD1. V gave up 8 bases and J gave up 0 bases; unmatched junction bases: 9. The germline gives CDR1 SNHLY, CDR2 FYNNEI. This CDR3 spans 17 amino acids. This CDR3 reads CASAGQGRISNTGELFF. CDR3 DNA: TGTGCCAGCGCGGGACAGGGGAGGATATCGAACACCGGGGAGCTGTTTTTT.

Relative to its sample, this clonotype is medium-sized. V is TRBV29-1 and J is TRBJ1-2; D gene unclear. V gave up 2 bases and J gave up 6 bases, with 10 bases separating them. In germline, CDR1 is SQVTM, CDR2 ANQGSEA. The CDR3 totals 12 residues. The CDR3 region is CSVERTPNGYTF. The DNA for the CDR3 is TGCAGCGTTGAAAGGACCCCAAATGGCTACACCTTC.